Sequencing of this TCR beta chain was carried out in a study of blood T cell repertoires in COVID-19. About the research overall: Italy, Spain and the United States were the sources of the convalescent and acute COVID-19 samples. T cells, B-cell-depleted T cells, or PBMCs provided the cDNA or gDNA that served as material.

Germline V gene sequence: CDR1 MDHEN, CDR2 SYDVKM. V was pared by 5 bases and J by 3 bases, with 6 bases of the junction left unmatched. CDR3 length: 15 amino acids. Per the authors' pipeline: Estimates of nucleated cell counts were drawn from the amplification of reference gene primers. Clones were sequenced by immunoSEQ multiplex PCR, and TCRdb holds only the in-frame ones, with some missing. That table supplies the V and J calls and clone size; D and trimming were determined from the DNA. The data contain under 300,000 clones, approximately 90% of them singletons. Enrollees, about 18 to 95 years old, lived in about two dozen US areas.

Sequenced material: PBMCs or T cells enriched from blood (not recorded which). The chain links TRBV28 to TRBJ2-2; TRBD2 aligns across 7 bases. The clonotype comes from an older woman in a cohort exposed to, infected with or recovered from COVID-19 (not recorded which). The CDR3 sequence is CASSPGTIHTGELFF. The DNA of the CDR3 is TGTGCCAGCAGTCCCGGGACTATCCACACCGGGGAGCTGTTTTTT.